This paragraph covers one T cell receptor beta chain sequence. An end of the junction differs from the germline gene, which may be a read error. The V gene's germline CDR1 is MDHEN and CDR2 SYDVKM. CDR3 length: 15 residues. This entry comes from a study of shared clonotypes between healthy human individuals. Study-level background: Two female and a few male donors aged 18 to 49 were enrolled.

Donors, without exception, were Caucasian adults residing in Nashville, Tennessee. Clones were sequenced by immunoSEQ multiplex PCR, and TCRdb holds only the in-frame ones, with some missing. The data show around 500,000 clones, about 76% seen once. The chain employs TRBV28 and TRBJ2-6; possibly TRBD1 or TRBD2 for D (5 bases each). The source is a woman aged 40 to 50 in good health. Some clones in this sample may be carry-over from other donors' samples. Sequenced material: PBMCs. The CDR3 nucleotides are TGTGCCAGCAGTCCCCGCCGGGACGGGGACAACGTCCTGACTTTC. It translates to CASSPRRDGDNVLTF. Looking up the rest from reference TRBV28 and TRBJ2-6 gives the full variable domain: DVKVTQSSRYLVKRTGEKVFLECVQDMDHENMFWYRQDPGLGLRLIYFSYDVKMKEKGDIPEGYSVSREKKERFSLILESASTNQTSMYLCASSPRRDGDNVLTFGAGSRLTVL.